A selection of T cell receptor beta chains follows, all from one sample in a study of blood T cells in healthy people across ages. MiXCR, run by TCRdb on the 5' RACE reads, gives a single entry per CDR3 protein. The sample holds about a million distinct CDR3 sequences; 51% are singletons and the top ten take about a fifth. Sample: blood. The receptors were sampled from a woman aged 60-75 years in good health. The CDR3 runs from the conserved cysteine through the conserved F or W. Each record gives: clone size, J gene, D gene, V gene, CDR3 protein, CDR3 DNA. A D gene is named only where the DNA matches it firmly. A clone size is listed for some rows: how often the clone was seen (once, few, many), or a class if it is expanded.

.,TRBJ2-7,.,TRBV28,CASRLQLAPYEQYF,TGTGCCAGCAGGCTTCAACTAGCTCCCTACGAGCAGTACTTC
few,TRBJ1-2,TRBD1,TRBV5-1,CASSLLGQGDGYTF,TGCGCCAGCAGCTTGTTGGGACAGGGTGATGGCTACACCTTC
few,TRBJ2-3,.,TRBV7-8,CASRTGTHAGLSNTQYF,TGTGCCAGCCGCACGGGGACACACGCCGGATTGTCCAATACGCAGTATTTT
many,TRBJ2-1,.,TRBV7-9,CASSLTTLAGNEQFF,TGTGCCAGCAGCCTGACGACATTAGCTGGCAATGAGCAGTTCTTC
few,TRBJ2-4,.,TRBV29-1,CSVVGGKNIQYF,TGCAGCGTTGTAGGGGGTAAAAACATTCAGTACTTC
.,TRBJ2-1,TRBD2,TRBV10-2,CASTSGSNYNEQFF,TGCGCCAGTACTAGCGGGAGTAATTACAATGAGCAGTTCTTC
.,TRBJ2-1,TRBD2,TRBV3-1,CASSQGPLMSGREYNEQFF,TGTGCCAGCAGCCAAGGCCCCCTAATGAGCGGGAGGGAATACAATGAGCAGTTCTTC
.,TRBJ1-5,.,TRBV2,CASTTGTEQPQHF,TGTGCCAGCACCACGGGGACGGAACAGCCCCAGCATTTT
few,TRBJ2-5,.,TRBV28,CASRPGGSQETQYF,TGTGCCAGCAGGCCCGGGGGCAGCCAAGAGACCCAGTACTTC
few,TRBJ2-7,.,TRBV6-2/TRBV6-3,CASSYKIGGTPYEQYF,TGTGCCAGCAGTTATAAGATAGGGGGGACCCCCTACGAGCAGTACTTC
few,TRBJ1-1,.,TRBV5-1,CASAGPLNTEAFF,TGCGCCAGCGCCGGACCGCTGAACACTGAAGCTTTCTTT
.,TRBJ2-7,.,TRBV10-3,CAISEVGNEQYF,TGTGCCATCAGTGAGGTGGGCAATGAGCAGTACTTC
.,TRBJ2-6,TRBD1,TRBV12-5,CASGIDRGSGANVLTF,TGTGCTAGTGGAATCGACAGGGGATCAGGGGCCAACGTCCTGACTTTC
.,TRBJ2-5,.,TRBV6-6,CASLGHQQETQYF,TGTGCCAGCCTCGGACACCAACAAGAGACCCAGTACTTC
.,TRBJ2-4,.,TRBV4-3,CASSQDLLQGRGTQYF,TGCGCCAGCAGCCAAGATTTGTTACAGGGGAGGGGGACTCAGTACTTC
.,TRBJ2-7,TRBD2,TRBV11-2,CASSDLGSGSFEQYF,TGTGCCAGCAGCGACCTGGGTAGCGGGAGCTTCGAGCAGTACTTT
many,TRBJ2-7,.,TRBV10-3,CASQGSSYEQYF,TGTGCCTCCCAGGGAAGCTCCTACGAGCAGTACTTC
.,TRBJ2-7,.,TRBV4-1,CASSQGGGRNEQYF,TGCGCCAGCAGCCAAGGTGGAGGCAGAAACGAGCAGTACTTC
few,TRBJ2-7,TRBD1,TRBV7-9,CASSLAGDSYIDEQYF,TGTGCCAGCAGCTTAGCTGGGGACAGCTACATTGACGAGCAGTACTTC
.,TRBJ2-3,.,TRBV24-1,CATSGGSGTRGIDTQYF,TGTGCCACCAGTGGCGGATCGGGGACAAGGGGCATAGATACGCAGTATTTT
.,TRBJ2-1,TRBD1,TRBV11-1,CASSRGPAGTGGQFF,TGTGCCAGCAGCCGTGGGCCAGCGGGGACAGGGGGGCAGTTCTTC
few,TRBJ2-7,.,TRBV12-3/TRBV12-4,CASTGGTYEQYF,TGTGCCAGCACGGGCGGAACCTACGAGCAGTACTTC
.,TRBJ1-1,TRBD1,TRBV7-2,CARNQDRGNTEAFF,TGTGCCCGCAACCAAGACAGGGGGAACACTGAAGCTTTCTTT
.,TRBJ2-7,.,TRBV27,CASSFRGPLREKTYEQYF,TGTGCCAGCAGTTTCAGGGGACCCTTGAGGGAGAAGACCTACGAGCAGTACTTC
once,TRBJ2-4,.,TRBV27,CASRPNRVGEQYF,TGTGCCAGCAGGCCTAACAGGGTGGGAGAGCAGTACTTC
.,TRBJ2-7,TRBD2,TRBV4-1,CASSQVSASGKSEQYF,TGCGCCAGCAGCCAAGTATCTGCTAGCGGGAAATCCGAGCAGTACTTC
.,TRBJ2-7,.,TRBV6-2/TRBV6-3,CASSYNSVAEQYF,TGTGCCAGCAGTTACAACAGCGTGGCCGAGCAGTACTTC
many,TRBJ2-7,TRBD2,TRBV7-9,CASSGLAEASSYEQYF,TGTGCCAGCAGCGGGCTAGCGGAAGCCAGCTCCTACGAGCAGTACTTC
.,TRBJ1-4,TRBD1,TRBV12-3/TRBV12-4,CASSRGQGAPVLFF,TGTGCCAGCAGTAGGGGACAGGGGGCCCCGGTGCTGTTTTTT
few,TRBJ1-6,.,TRBV4-1,CASSQVTGYNSPLHF,TGCGCCAGCAGCCAAGTTACAGGTTATAATTCACCCCTCCACTTT